The present entry profiles one TCR beta chain with its context. This clonotype was counted at least ten times. The specificity of this receptor is unknown. Nothing much larger sits one base from this clone, and base qualities are not available. In the ophthalmopathy patients, disease was moderately to severely active, with a Clinical Activity Score of 3 or more, a NOSPECS grade of 4 or more, and a duration of less than 3 months. Any patient with an uncontrolled infection, another autoimmune disease, pregnancy or lactation was excluded. Diagnoses were based on clinical symptoms, serum thyroxine and TRAb, thyroid ultrasound and orbital computed tomography. PBMCs were isolated from approximately 10 ml of fresh peripheral blood by Ficoll-Paque density gradient centrifugation. Total RNA was extracted with Trizol reagent, and quality was checked on an Agilent 2100 Bioanalyzer. The TCR beta CDR3 regions were amplified from RNA transcripts. A first-round RT-PCR of the TCR CDR3 used the HTBI primer set with the Qiagen OneStep RT-PCR kit. The libraries were constructed in a second round of multiplex PCR and then size-selected and purified. Libraries were sequenced paired-end with 100 bp reads on an Illumina HiSeq2000. The published analysis was carried out like this. SOAPnuke was used to process the raw data, throwing out any read that contained adapters or uncalled bases, had a mean Phred below 15, or lacked an exact constant-primer or identifier match. COPE v1.2.5 was used to merge high-quality paired reads, and clonotypes were defined as unique nucleotide sequences. Clonotypes were aligned to IMGT TRBV, TRBD and TRBJ reference segments using MiTCR v1.1. Only V-J combinations with frequency above 0.0001, covering 99% to 99.2% of repertoires, were analysed. The TCS score was defined as the ratio of F50 (clonal expansion) to E x V (chaos), calculated using BLOSUM62-based TCRdist between CDR3 peptides within each V-J. Welch's t-statistics and random forest reduced around 510 V-J features to roughly 13, which were used in a naive Bayes classifier (R e1071). TCRdb cleaned the public reads at Q25 with fastp, built clones with MiXCR and kept in-frame beta chains. Rows matching on CDR3 protein sequence are summarized as one entry with the most common DNA and genes. In this record, the V and J calls reflect TCRdb's handling and not the investigators' own analysis. The table for this sample lists about 640,000 distinct CDR3 sequences; around 15% of them were counted only once. Roughly an eighth of the sample rests with the top ten.

This specimen belongs to a study of T cells in Graves' hyperthyroidism and ophthalmopathy (dated by TCRdb to about 2019). Notes on the research overall: Peripheral blood was sampled at the time of initial diagnosis, prior to any treatment. To identify TCR V-J signatures that set the groups apart, the researchers used a discovery cohort of 100 patients, made up of around 42 with Graves' ophthalmopathy and 55 to 65 with stable Graves' hyperthyroidism. Prospective prediction of ophthalmopathy was tested in an independent validation cohort of 18 to 20 hyperthyroidism patients and 17 patients who later progressed to ophthalmopathy. For training and testing, the roughly 93 patients in the discovery cohort were randomly divided in a 7:3 ratio. The study also compared thyroid tissue and blood T-cell repertoires from roughly six Graves' hyperthyroidism patients. Following sampling, methimazole starting at 30 mg daily was given to hyperthyroidism patients, and high-dose intravenous methylprednisolone was given to ophthalmopathy patients. The paper describes TCR Vbeta CDR3 sequencing of 140 or so peripheral blood samples, made up of 40 to 45 ophthalmopathy patients, around 78 hyperthyroidism patients and 17 progressor patients.

Overall study results and their limits: In validation, progression to ophthalmopathy was predicted by the model with 70.59% sensitivity and around 75% specificity, a median of approximately 6.5 months before onset. A model built on a 13 V-J signature distinguished ophthalmopathy from stable hyperthyroidism, reaching about 89% sensitivity and about 81% specificity in cross-validation and 80%/75% in testing. No statistical method was used to fix the sample size in advance, and group allocation was not hidden from the investigators. Most expanded thyroid clonotypes (frequency above 0.001) were also found in blood, which suggests that blood repertoires may mirror thyroid immune responses.

The sequence derives from a woman aged 50 to 60 with Graves' ophthalmopathy. Sequenced input: blood.

The nucleotide sequence reads as follows: TGTGCCAGCAACCCAGGGGGGAATCAGCCCCAGCATTTT. Its protein reads: CASNPGGNQPQHF. The chain is assembled from TRBV2 and TRBJ1-5, and TRBD1 aligns with 7 junction nucleotides. V ends up 7 bases short and J 4 bases short, with an unmatched junction base count of 4. From its cysteine to its phenylalanine, the CDR3 spans 13 amino acids. The CDR3 DNA has 39 bases and is translated from base 1. From the germline V gene, CDR1 is SNHLY and CDR2 is FYNNEI.